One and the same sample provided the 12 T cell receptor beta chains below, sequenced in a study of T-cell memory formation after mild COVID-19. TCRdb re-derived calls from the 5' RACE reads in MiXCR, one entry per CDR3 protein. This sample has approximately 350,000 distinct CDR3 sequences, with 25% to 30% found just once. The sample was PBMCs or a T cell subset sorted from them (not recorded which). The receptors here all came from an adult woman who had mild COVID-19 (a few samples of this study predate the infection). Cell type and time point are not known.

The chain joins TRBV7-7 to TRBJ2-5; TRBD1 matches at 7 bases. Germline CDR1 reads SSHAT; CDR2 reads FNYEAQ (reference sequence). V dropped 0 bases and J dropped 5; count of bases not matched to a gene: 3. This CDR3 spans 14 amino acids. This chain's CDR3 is CASSLAHRGETQYF. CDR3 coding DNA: TGTGCCAGCAGCTTAGCGCACAGGGGTGAGACCCAGTACTTC.

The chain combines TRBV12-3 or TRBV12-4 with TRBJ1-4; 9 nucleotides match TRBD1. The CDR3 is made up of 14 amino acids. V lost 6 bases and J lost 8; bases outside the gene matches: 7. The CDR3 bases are TGTGCCAGCAGCGGGGACAGGGTTGTGGAAAAACTGTTTTTT. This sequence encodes CASSGDRVVEKLFF.

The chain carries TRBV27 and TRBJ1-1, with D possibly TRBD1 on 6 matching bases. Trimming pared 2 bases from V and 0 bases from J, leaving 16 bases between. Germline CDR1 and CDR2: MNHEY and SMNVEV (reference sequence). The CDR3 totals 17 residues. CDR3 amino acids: CASSLRANRVLNTEAFF. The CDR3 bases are TGTGCCAGCAGTTTACGAGCTAACAGGGTTCTGAACACTGAAGCTTTCTTT.

The CDR3 DNA reads as TGTGCCAGCAGATCAACGTCCGACGCCAGCTCCTACAATGAGCAGTTCTTC. It encodes CASRSTSDASSYNEQFF. This rearrangement joins TRBV12-3 or TRBV12-4 to TRBJ2-1; D not resolved. V was clipped by 6 bases and J by 0 bases, with 18 bases between them. This CDR3 contains 17 residues.

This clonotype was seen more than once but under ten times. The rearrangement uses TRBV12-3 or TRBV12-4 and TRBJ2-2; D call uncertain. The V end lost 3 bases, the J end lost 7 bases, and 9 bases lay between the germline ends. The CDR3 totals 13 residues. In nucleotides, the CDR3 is TGTGCCAGCAGTTTTCCGGCGAACGGGGAGCTGTTTTTT. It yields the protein CASSFPANGELFF.

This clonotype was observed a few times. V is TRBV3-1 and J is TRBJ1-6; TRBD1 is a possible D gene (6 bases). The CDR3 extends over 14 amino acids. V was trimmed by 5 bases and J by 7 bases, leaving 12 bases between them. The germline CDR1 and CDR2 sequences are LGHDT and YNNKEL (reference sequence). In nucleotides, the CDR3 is TGTGCCAGCAGCTACACAGGGTCCAATTCACCCCTCCACTTT. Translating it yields CASSYTGSNSPLHF.

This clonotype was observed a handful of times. CDR3 DNA sequence: TGTGCCAGCAGTTTTTTCGGGGACAGGCAGTTCTTC. Protein: CASSFFGDRQFF. The chain joins TRBV12-3 or TRBV12-4 to TRBJ2-1; 7 nucleotides match TRBD1. CDR3 size: 12 residues. V lost 3 bases, J lost 12 bases, and 5 bases stayed unmatched.

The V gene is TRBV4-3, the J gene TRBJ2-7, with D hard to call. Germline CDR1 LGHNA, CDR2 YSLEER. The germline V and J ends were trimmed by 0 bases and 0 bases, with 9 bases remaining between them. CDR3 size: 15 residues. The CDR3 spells CASSQDLQFSYEQYF. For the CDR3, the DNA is TGCGCCAGCAGCCAAGATTTACAGTTCTCCTACGAGCAGTACTTC.

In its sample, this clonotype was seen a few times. The CDR3 sequence: CASSLGAWTNMNTEAFF. The CDR3 nucleotides are TGTGCCAGCAGCTTAGGTGCGTGGACAAACATGAACACTGAAGCTTTCTTT. The chain is built from TRBV7-9 and TRBJ1-1; perhaps TRBD1 as D (5 bases). In germline, CDR1 is SEHNR, CDR2 FQNEAQ (reference sequence). The V and J ends lost 1 base and 0 bases respectively, with 15 bases between them. The CDR3 runs to 17 residues. Full variable domain (remainder filled in from reference TRBV7-9 and TRBJ1-1): DTGVSQNPRHKITKRGQNVTFRCDPISEHNRLYWYRQTLGQGPEFLTYFQNEAQLEKSRLLSDRFSAERPKGSFSTLEIQRTEQGDSAMYLCASSLGAWTNMNTEAFFGQGTRLTVV.

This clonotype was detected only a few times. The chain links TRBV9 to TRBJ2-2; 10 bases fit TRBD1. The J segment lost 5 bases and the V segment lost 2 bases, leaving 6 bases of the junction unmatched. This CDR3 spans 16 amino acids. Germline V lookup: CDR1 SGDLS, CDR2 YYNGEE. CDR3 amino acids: CASSVLSGQGTGELFF. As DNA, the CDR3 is TGTGCCAGCAGCGTGCTGTCGGGACAGGGGACCGGGGAGCTGTTTTTT. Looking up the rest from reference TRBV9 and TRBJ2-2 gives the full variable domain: DSGVTQTPKHLITATGQRVTLRCSPRSGDLSVYWYQQSLDQGLQFLIQYYNGEERAKGNILERFSAQQFPDLHSELNLSSLELGDSALYFCASSVLSGQGTGELFFGEGSRLTVL.

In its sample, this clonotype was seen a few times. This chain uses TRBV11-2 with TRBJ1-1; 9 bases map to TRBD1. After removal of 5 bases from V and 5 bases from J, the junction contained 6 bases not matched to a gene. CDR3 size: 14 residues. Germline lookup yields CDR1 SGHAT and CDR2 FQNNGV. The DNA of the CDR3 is TGTGCCAGCAGCCCCGGACAGGGGAGGACTGAAGCTTTCTTT. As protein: CASSPGQGRTEAFF.

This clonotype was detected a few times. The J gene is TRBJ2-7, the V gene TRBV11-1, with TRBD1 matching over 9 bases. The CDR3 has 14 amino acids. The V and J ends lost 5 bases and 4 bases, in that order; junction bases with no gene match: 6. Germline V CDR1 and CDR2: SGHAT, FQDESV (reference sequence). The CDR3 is CASSPDRGRYEQYF. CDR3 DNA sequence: TGTGCCAGCAGCCCGGACAGGGGAAGGTACGAGCAGTACTTC.